This TCR beta chain comes out of a study of blood T cell repertoires in COVID-19. Looking at the study overall: Sites in the United States, Italy and Spain provided acute and convalescent COVID-19 samples.

With 1 base clipped from V and 11 bases from J, the junction kept 9 bases outside the gene matches. The CDR3 sequence is 13 residues long. Germline loops: CDR1 SGHNT, CDR2 YYREEE (reference sequence). Per the original data handling: Scientists estimated how many nucleated cells there were by amplifying reference gene primers. Sequencing used immunoSEQ multiplex PCR; TCRdb keeps in-frame clones, though not all of them. V, J and clone size reflect that table, while D and trimming were determined from the DNA. Here the sample spans some 100,000 clones, more than 90% being singletons. V is TRBV5-4 and J is TRBJ2-7; 7 bases agree with TRBD1. The specimen sequenced was peripheral blood. The TCR comes from a man between 65 and 85 years old with acute or convalescent COVID-19. In DNA, the CDR3 is TGTGCCAGCAGCTTGACACCGGGACAGAGGGAGTACTTC. This sequence encodes CASSLTPGQREYF.